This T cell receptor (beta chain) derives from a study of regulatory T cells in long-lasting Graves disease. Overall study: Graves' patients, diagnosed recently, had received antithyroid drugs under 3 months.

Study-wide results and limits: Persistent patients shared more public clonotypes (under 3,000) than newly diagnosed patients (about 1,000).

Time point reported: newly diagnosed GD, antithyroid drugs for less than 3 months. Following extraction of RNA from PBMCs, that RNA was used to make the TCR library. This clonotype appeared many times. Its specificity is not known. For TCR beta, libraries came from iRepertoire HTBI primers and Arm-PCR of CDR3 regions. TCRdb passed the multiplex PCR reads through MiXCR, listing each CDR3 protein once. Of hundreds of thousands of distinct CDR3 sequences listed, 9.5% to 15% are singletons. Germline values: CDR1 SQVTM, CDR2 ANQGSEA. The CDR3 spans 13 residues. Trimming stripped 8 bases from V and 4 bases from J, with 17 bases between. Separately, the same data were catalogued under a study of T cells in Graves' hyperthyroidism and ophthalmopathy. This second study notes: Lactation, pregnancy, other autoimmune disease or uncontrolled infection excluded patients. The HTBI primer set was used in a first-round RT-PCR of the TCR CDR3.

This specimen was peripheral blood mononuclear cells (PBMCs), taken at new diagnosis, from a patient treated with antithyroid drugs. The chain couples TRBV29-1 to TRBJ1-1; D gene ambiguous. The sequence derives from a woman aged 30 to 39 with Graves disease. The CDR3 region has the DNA TGCAGCACATCTGTCCAAGTCGGCACTGAAGCTTTCTTT. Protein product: CSTSVQVGTEAFF.